The following is a TCR beta chain sequence with its context. Its antigen is unidentified. The same CDR3 arises from other DNA sequences in this sample as well. Trimming pared 1 base from V and 1 base from J, leaving 10 bases between. CDR1 and CDR2 (germline): SEHNR, FQNEAQ (reference sequence). The CDR3 sequence is 15 residues long. The data belong to a study of shared clonotypes between healthy human individuals. Study-wide background: CD4 naive and memory got three plates each, CD8 naive two, CD8 memory one.

Data came from immunoSEQ multiplex PCR; TCRdb stores just in-frame clones and leaves some out. Counted here are millions of clones, 85% to 95% occurring once; the ten biggest clones make up under 0.15%. Study observations and caveats: Among a few donors, approximately 5% of naive CD4 clonotypes were found in common. Only blood was sampled; tissue repertoires likely differ.

Healthy adults negative for HIV, lacking recent acute infections or vaccinations, served as donors. This chain connects TRBV7-9 to TRBJ1-1; D perhaps matches TRBD1 (5 bases). Sequencing was done on a sample of naive CD4+ T cells sorted from blood. Subset given: CD45RA+ positively selected. The receptor comes from a man aged 18 to 29 in good health. The DNA of the CDR3 is TGTGCCAGCAGCTTAGAGGCAGGGAGGAACACTGAAGCTTTCTTT. Amino acids: CASSLEAGRNTEAFF.